The 19 T cell receptor beta chains listed next were all sequenced from one sample in a study of monozygotic twins with inflammatory bowel disease. For each CDR3 protein, TCRdb gives one entry from its re-call of the 5' RACE reads, without DNA. The sample's table shows roughly 100,000 distinct CDR3 sequences. Sequencing was carried out using blood. Source of these receptors: a human donor with ulcerative colitis or Crohn's disease, or a healthy co-twin of an affected twin (not recorded which).

The chain has TRBV5-1 and TRBJ2-5; no DNA is available, so the TRBD2 call from TCRdb remains unchecked. The germline V gene has CDR1 SGHRS and CDR2 YFSETQ. The CDR3 is 17 amino acids. CDR3: CASSRGLTSGIQETQYF.

V gene TRBV7-2 combines with J gene TRBJ2-5; TCRdb returns TRBD2, unconfirmable since there is no DNA. The germline CDR1 and CDR2 sequences are SGHTA and FQGNSA. The CDR3 length is 17 residues. CDR3 loop: CASSASTKRTLQETQYF. The whole variable domain, remainder taken from reference TRBV7-2 and TRBJ2-5, is GAGVSQSPSNKVTEKGKDVELRCDPISGHTALYWYRQSLGQGLEFLIYFQGNSAPDKSGLPSDRFSAERTGGSVSTLTIQRTQQEDSAVYLCASSASTKRTLQETQYFGPGTRLLVL.

The V gene is TRBV3-1, the J gene TRBJ2-5. Germline CDR1 and CDR2: LGHDT and YNNKEL (reference sequence). There are 16 residues in the CDR3. This CDR3 is CASSQDLASAQETQYF.

The chain carries TRBV29-1 and TRBJ2-5; TCRdb proposes TRBD1, but this gene call is untestable without DNA. CDR1 and CDR2 from the germline V gene are SQVTM and ANQGSEA. This CDR3 has 15 residues. The CDR3 loop is CSVGLQGDPQETQYF.

V usage is TRBV30 and J usage is TRBJ1-6; TCRdb proposes TRBD1, but this gene call is untestable without DNA. CDR1 is GTSNPN and CDR2 is SVGIG in the germline V gene (reference sequence). The CDR3 spans 13 residues. CDR3 region: CAWNRDYDSPLHF.

The rearrangement uses TRBV28 and TRBJ1-3; TCRdb returns TRBD1, unconfirmable since there is no DNA. Germline CDR1 is MDHEN and CDR2 is SYDVKM. The CDR3 consists of 15 residues. This CDR3 reads CASSYQGLSGNTIYF.

The CDR3 sequence is CASSYPQGANQPQHF. The chain has TRBV6-2 or TRBV6-3 and TRBJ1-5; absent DNA, TCRdb's TRBD1 call cannot be checked. Germline CDR1 MNHEY, CDR2 SVGEGT. CDR3 length: 15 residues.

The chain carries TRBV20-1 and TRBJ2-3; as DNA is missing, the TRBD2 call by TCRdb cannot be tested. The CDR3 has 14 residues. Germline CDR1 is DFQATT and CDR2 is SNEGSKA (reference sequence). CDR3 loop: CSVKSGSGTDTQYF.

The CDR3 loop reads CASSWTSGIPGVSDEQFF. The chain carries TRBV6-5 and TRBJ2-1; TCRdb's D call, TRBD2, is unchecked because there is no DNA. This CDR3 region has 18 residues. CDR1 and CDR2 from the germline V gene are MNHEY and SVGAGI.

This rearrangement joins TRBV20-1 to TRBJ1-1. This CDR3 region has 13 residues. The V gene's germline CDR1 is DFQATT and CDR2 SNEGSKA (reference sequence). CDR3: CSAYGLMNTEAFF.

The chain is built from TRBV30 and TRBJ2-7; TCRdb lists TRBD1, though no DNA is available to test this call. This CDR3 is 13 amino acids long. Germline V gene sequence: CDR1 GTSNPN, CDR2 SVGIG (reference sequence). This chain's CDR3 is CASATGGPYEQYF.

This chain joins TRBV5-1 and TRBJ2-7; there is no DNA to check the TCRdb D call of TRBD2. The CDR3 sequence is 16 residues long. Looked up from germline, CDR1 is SGHRS and CDR2 is YFSETQ. The CDR3 protein is CASSLAGVAGTAEQYF.

The V and J genes are TRBV5-1 and TRBJ2-3. There are 15 residues in the CDR3. Germline assignment: CDR1 SGHRS and CDR2 YFSETQ. CDR3: CASSLGRGFTDTQYF.

The rearrangement joins TRBV29-1 to TRBJ2-2; checking the TCRdb D call of TRBD1 is not possible without DNA. CDR1 and CDR2 from the germline V gene are SQVTM and ANQGSEA. This CDR3 has 12 amino acids. The CDR3 here is CSAPAGAGELFF.

V gene TRBV20-1 combines with J gene TRBJ2-3. Germline CDR1 reads DFQATT; CDR2 reads SNEGSKA (reference sequence). CDR3 length: 15 residues. The CDR3 sequence: CSARAHRTSTDTQYF.

The rearrangement joins TRBV7-9 to TRBJ2-7. CDR1 is SEHNR and CDR2 is FQNEAQ in the germline V gene (reference sequence). CDR3 length equals 15 residues. The CDR3: CASSLVGGSSYEQYF.

CDR3 in amino acids: CASSYQGFAEAFF. The chain recombines TRBV6-5 with TRBJ1-1; TCRdb calls TRBD1, which cannot be checked without DNA. Looked up from germline, CDR1 is MNHEY and CDR2 is SVGAGI. The CDR3 is 13 residues long.

The chain recombines TRBV24-1 with TRBJ2-1; TCRdb designates TRBD1, a call that cannot be tested without DNA. This CDR3 has 15 residues. The V gene's germline CDR1 is KGHDR and CDR2 SFDVKD. CDR3: CATSDPGQGYNEQFF.

This chain joins TRBV20-1 and TRBJ1-1. The CDR3 covers 13 residues. The V gene's germline CDR1 is DFQATT and CDR2 SNEGSKA (reference sequence). Here the CDR3 reads CSAGRRMNTEAFF.